This TCR beta chain was sequenced in a study of response to subunit inactivated influenza vaccine. Study-level points and caveats: Seasonal influenza vaccination, on each occasion, was suggested by the authors to recruit few new T cells.

There are a few counts of this clonotype. The antigen is undetermined. From the RT-PCR reads, TCRdb called clonotypes with MiXCR, one entry per CDR3 protein. The table has more than 500,000 distinct CDR3 sequences, approximately 11% seen once. This CDR3 region has 11 residues. Germline V gene data show CDR1 as MNHEY and CDR2 as SVGEGT. The ends were cut back, 4 bases at V and 7 bases at J, with 7 bases in the middle. This sample also appeared in a second study, on T cells expressing NK-cell markers. That report adds: UMIs accompanied the 5'RACE template switching by which TCR beta cDNA was made. Cells sorted as CD3+CD56+NKG2C+, CD3+CD56+NKG2C- and CD3+CD56-NKG2C+ T cells supplied the TCR beta repertoires. A few donors' CD3+CD56-NKG2C+ cells were dominated by the same clonotypes.

The source material was PBMCs from blood, sampled on the day of vaccination. The chain links TRBV6-2 or TRBV6-3 to TRBJ1-1; TRBD1 is a possible D gene (6 bases). This TCR was recovered from a man aged 45 to 65 who received an inactivated influenza vaccine. The CDR3 spells CASSSQGEAFF. CDR3 bases: TGTGCCAGCAGTTCACAGGGTGAAGCTTTCTTT.